A selection of T cell receptor beta chains follows, all from one sample in a study of cytomegalovirus exposure and HLA in healthy donors. TCRdb keeps only in-frame clones here, not all; method: immunoSEQ multiplex PCR. The repertoire holds under 150,000 clones, with 80% as singletons. Sequencing was performed on PBMCs. The receptor set was obtained from a man aged 30 to 45 in good health and CMV-seronegative. Both conserved end residues are part of each CDR3. Fields, in order: V gene, J gene, CDR3 protein.

v_gene: TRBV6-1
j_gene: TRBJ2-1
CDR3aa: CASKVAGGPVNEQFF

v_gene: TRBV5-1
j_gene: TRBJ2-3
CDR3aa: CASSFGTSGDTQYF

v_gene: TRBV25-1
j_gene: TRBJ2-1
CDR3aa: CASSDLTRLDSYNEQFF

v_gene: TRBV5-6
j_gene: TRBJ2-1
CDR3aa: CASSSGHRSYNEQFF

v_gene: TRBV28
j_gene: TRBJ2-7
CDR3aa: CASSSPGYEQYF

v_gene: TRBV9
j_gene: TRBJ2-1
CDR3aa: CASGGQFYNEQFF

v_gene: TRBV4-2
j_gene: TRBJ2-7
CDR3aa: CASSQALVGVGSYEQYF

v_gene: TRBV30
j_gene: TRBJ2-5
CDR3aa: CAWKRVPMPDRGFQETQYF

v_gene: TRBV5-6
j_gene: TRBJ1-6
CDR3aa: CASSPYGGNNSPLHF

v_gene: TRBV19
j_gene: TRBJ2-6
CDR3aa: CASSILAGGSSGANVLTF

v_gene: TRBV15
j_gene: TRBJ2-6
CDR3aa: CATSRRKGFQGHGANVLTF

v_gene: TRBV25-1
j_gene: TRBJ1-2
CDR3aa: CASSRGYGYPF

v_gene: TRBV4-1
j_gene: TRBJ1-1
CDR3aa: CASSLVMNTEAFF

v_gene: TRBV27
j_gene: TRBJ2-1
CDR3aa: CASSLSAESSYNEQFF

v_gene: TRBV6-5
j_gene: TRBJ2-1
CDR3aa: CASSRGSSYNEQFF

v_gene: TRBV28
j_gene: TRBJ1-4
CDR3aa: CASSSTGGLEEKLFF

v_gene: TRBV5-4
j_gene: TRBJ2-7
CDR3aa: CASSSDPGTGGSEQYF

v_gene: TRBV11-2
j_gene: TRBJ2-7
CDR3aa: CASSLDRGQGAYEQYF

v_gene: TRBV7-9
j_gene: TRBJ1-4
CDR3aa: CASSPDRGRTNEKLFF

v_gene: TRBV29-1
j_gene: TRBJ2-3
CDR3aa: CSVGGGGLAGGPPDTQYF

v_gene: TRBV7-8
j_gene: TRBJ1-5
CDR3aa: CASSLRGPSNQPQHF

v_gene: TRBV4-1
j_gene: TRBJ1-5
CDR3aa: CASSQRTDSNQPQHF

v_gene: TRBV7-3
j_gene: TRBJ2-3
CDR3aa: CASSLTTSGGTDTQYF

v_gene: TRBV2
j_gene: TRBJ2-6
CDR3aa: CASSEGPSGANVLTF

v_gene: TRBV15
j_gene: TRBJ2-5
CDR3aa: CATSRAGQSQETQYF

v_gene: TRBV28
j_gene: TRBJ1-5
CDR3aa: CASSVGTGGSNQPQHF

v_gene: TRBV2
j_gene: TRBJ2-2
CDR3aa: CASSRSGLQNTGELFF

v_gene: TRBV4-2
j_gene: TRBJ1-5
CDR3aa: CASSQAQGARPQHF

v_gene: TRBV19
j_gene: TRBJ2-7
CDR3aa: CASSPGDIAYEQYF

v_gene: TRBV10-1
j_gene: TRBJ1-1
CDR3aa: CASSEYRGGEAFF

v_gene: TRBV30
j_gene: TRBJ2-4
CDR3aa: CAWSVGLAGGYKNIQYF

v_gene: TRBV19
j_gene: TRBJ2-3
CDR3aa: CASSQGIRPDTQYF

v_gene: TRBV7-8
j_gene: TRBJ1-1
CDR3aa: CASSSGNRGTEAFF

v_gene: TRBV4-1
j_gene: TRBJ2-3
CDR3aa: CASSHDSPRGLAGGTDTQYF

v_gene: TRBV4-1
j_gene: TRBJ1-4
CDR3aa: CASSQDWNRGWGGEKLFF

v_gene: TRBV7-9
j_gene: TRBJ2-7
CDR3aa: CASSPSQGAAYEQYF

v_gene: TRBV6-1
j_gene: TRBJ1-2
CDR3aa: CASSARGRDYTF

v_gene: TRBV7-9
j_gene: TRBJ2-7
CDR3aa: CASSGRGFDEQYF

v_gene: TRBV7-8
j_gene: TRBJ1-6
CDR3aa: CASSPRDTHSPLHF

v_gene: TRBV5-1
j_gene: TRBJ1-1
CDR3aa: CASSSRAGGTEAFF

v_gene: TRBV2
j_gene: TRBJ2-7
CDR3aa: CASGGQGSSSYEQYF

v_gene: TRBV9
j_gene: TRBJ1-1
CDR3aa: CASSPRGLVDTEAFF

v_gene: TRBV6-5
j_gene: TRBJ2-7
CDR3aa: CASTSVAGSSYEQYF

v_gene: TRBV19
j_gene: TRBJ1-5
CDR3aa: CASSGRTGVDQPQHF

v_gene: TRBV7-9
j_gene: TRBJ1-5
CDR3aa: CASSDDRSNQPQNF

v_gene: TRBV6-1
j_gene: TRBJ1-3
CDR3aa: CASSDITGDDIYF

v_gene: TRBV7-9
j_gene: TRBJ2-3
CDR3aa: CASSLAASGKSDTQYF

v_gene: TRBV19
j_gene: TRBJ2-1
CDR3aa: CASSIRGTSSYNEQFF

v_gene: TRBV11-2
j_gene: TRBJ2-1
CDR3aa: CASSIRDSLAEQFF

v_gene: TRBV6-1
j_gene: TRBJ2-5
CDR3aa: CASSGTGTKETQYF

v_gene: TRBV6-5
j_gene: TRBJ2-5
CDR3aa: CASSYSQGQETQYF

v_gene: TRBV5-1
j_gene: TRBJ2-3
CDR3aa: CASSLGVDTQYF